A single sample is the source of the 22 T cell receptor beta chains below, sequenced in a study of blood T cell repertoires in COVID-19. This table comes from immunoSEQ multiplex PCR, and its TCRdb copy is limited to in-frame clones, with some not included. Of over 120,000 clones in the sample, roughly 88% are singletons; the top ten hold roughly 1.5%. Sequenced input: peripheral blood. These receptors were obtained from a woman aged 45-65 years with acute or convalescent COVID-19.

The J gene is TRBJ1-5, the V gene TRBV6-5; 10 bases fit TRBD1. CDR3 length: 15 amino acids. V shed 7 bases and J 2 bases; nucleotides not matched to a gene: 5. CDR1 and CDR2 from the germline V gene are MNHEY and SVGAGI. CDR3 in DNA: TGTGCCAGCAAATTAGGACAGGGGGGCAATCAGCCCCAGCATTTT. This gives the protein CASKLGQGGNQPQHF.

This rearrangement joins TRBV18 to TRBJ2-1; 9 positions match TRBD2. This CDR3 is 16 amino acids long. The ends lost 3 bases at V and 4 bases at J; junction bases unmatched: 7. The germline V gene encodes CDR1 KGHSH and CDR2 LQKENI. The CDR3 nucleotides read TGTGCCAGCTCACCGCCCGCAGCGGGAGGTTACAATGAGCAGTTCTTC. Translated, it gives CASSPPAAGGYNEQFF.

CDR3 nucleotide sequence: TGTGCCAGCACTCCTTCCGGGACAGGGGTCAATGAGCAGTTCTTC. This encodes CASTPSGTGVNEQFF. The chain employs TRBV3-1 (or the pseudogene TRBV3-2) and TRBJ2-1; TRBD1 matches at 10 bases. The junction had 9 bases not matched to a gene; V was cut back by 7 bases and J by 6 bases. The CDR3 extends over 15 amino acids. CDR1 and CDR2 from the germline V gene are LGHDT and YNNKEL (reference sequence).

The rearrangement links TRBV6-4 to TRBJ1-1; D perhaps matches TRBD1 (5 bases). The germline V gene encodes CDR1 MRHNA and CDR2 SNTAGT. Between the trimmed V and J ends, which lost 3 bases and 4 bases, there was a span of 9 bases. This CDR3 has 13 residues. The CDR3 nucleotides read TGTGCCAGCAGTGAGTGGGGCGGCACTGAAGCTTTCTTT. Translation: CASSEWGGTEAFF.

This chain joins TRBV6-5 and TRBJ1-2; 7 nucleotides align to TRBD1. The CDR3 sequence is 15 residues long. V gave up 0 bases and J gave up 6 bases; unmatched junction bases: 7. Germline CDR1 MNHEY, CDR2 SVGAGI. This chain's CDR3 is CASSYSYRGSHGYTF. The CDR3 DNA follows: TGTGCCAGCAGTTACTCGTACAGGGGAAGTCATGGCTACACCTTC.

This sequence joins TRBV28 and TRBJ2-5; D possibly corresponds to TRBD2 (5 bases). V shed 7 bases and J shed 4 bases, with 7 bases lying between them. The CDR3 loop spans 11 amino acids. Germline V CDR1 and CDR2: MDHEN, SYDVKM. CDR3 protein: CASIEGETQYF. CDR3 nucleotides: TGTGCCAGCATCGAGGGAGAGACCCAGTACTTC.

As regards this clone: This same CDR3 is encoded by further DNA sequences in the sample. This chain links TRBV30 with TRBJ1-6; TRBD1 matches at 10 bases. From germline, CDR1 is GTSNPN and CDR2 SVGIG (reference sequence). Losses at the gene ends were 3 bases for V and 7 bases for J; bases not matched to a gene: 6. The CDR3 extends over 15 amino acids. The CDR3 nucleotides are TGTGCCTGGAGCGTTAGGGGACAGGGGAATTCACCCCTCCACTTT. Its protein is CAWSVRGQGNSPLHF.

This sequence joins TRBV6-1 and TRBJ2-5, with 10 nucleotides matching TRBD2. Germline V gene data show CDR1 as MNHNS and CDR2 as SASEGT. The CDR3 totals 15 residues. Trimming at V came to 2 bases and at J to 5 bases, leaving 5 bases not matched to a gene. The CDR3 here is CASSETLAGDETQYF. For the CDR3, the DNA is TGTGCCAGCAGTGAAACTCTAGCGGGAGACGAGACCCAGTACTTC.

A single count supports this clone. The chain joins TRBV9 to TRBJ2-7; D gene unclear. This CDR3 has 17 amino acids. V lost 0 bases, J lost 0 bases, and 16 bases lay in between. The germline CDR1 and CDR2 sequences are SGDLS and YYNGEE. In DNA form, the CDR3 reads TGTGCCAGCAGCGTAGCCCTAGATTCGGATAGCTCCTACGAGCAGTACTTC. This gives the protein CASSVALDSDSSYEQYF.

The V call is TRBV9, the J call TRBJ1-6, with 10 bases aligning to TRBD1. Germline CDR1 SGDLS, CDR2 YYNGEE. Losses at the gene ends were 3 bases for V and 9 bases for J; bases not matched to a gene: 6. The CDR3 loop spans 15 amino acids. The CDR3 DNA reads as TGTGCCAGCAGCGGACGGACAGGGGGTGGTTCACCCCTCCACTTT. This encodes CASSGRTGGGSPLHF. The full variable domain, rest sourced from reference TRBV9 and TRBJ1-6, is DSGVTQTPKHLITATGQRVTLRCSPRSGDLSVYWYQQSLDQGLQFLIQYYNGEERAKGNILERFSAQQFPDLHSELNLSSLELGDSALYFCASSGRTGGGSPLHFGNGTRLTVT.

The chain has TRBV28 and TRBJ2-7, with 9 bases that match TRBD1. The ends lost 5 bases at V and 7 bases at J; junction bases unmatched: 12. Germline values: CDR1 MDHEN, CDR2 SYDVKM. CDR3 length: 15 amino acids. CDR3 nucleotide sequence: TGTGCCAGCAGTGCACCGGGACAGGGATATCGGGAGCAGTACTTC. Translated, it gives CASSAPGQGYREQYF.

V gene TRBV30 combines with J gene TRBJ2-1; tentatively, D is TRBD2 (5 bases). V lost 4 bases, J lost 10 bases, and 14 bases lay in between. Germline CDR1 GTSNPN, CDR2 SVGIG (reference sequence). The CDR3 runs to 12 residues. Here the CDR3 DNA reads TGTGCCTGGACCTATCAGGCGGGCGAGCAGTTCTTC. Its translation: CAWTYQAGEQFF.

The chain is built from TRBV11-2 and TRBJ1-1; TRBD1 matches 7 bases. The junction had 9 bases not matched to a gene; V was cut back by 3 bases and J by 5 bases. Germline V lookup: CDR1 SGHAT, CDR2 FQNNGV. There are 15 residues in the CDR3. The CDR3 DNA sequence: TGTGCCAGCAGCTTCGGACAGGCCCTTAAGACTGAAGCTTTCTTT. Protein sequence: CASSFGQALKTEAFF.

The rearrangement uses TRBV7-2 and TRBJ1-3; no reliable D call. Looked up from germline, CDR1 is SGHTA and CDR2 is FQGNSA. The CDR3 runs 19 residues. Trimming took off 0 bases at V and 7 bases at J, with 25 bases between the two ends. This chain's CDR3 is CASSLALALDHYPGNTIYF. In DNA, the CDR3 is TGTGCCAGCAGCTTAGCGTTGGCACTAGACCATTACCCGGGGAACACCATATATTTT.

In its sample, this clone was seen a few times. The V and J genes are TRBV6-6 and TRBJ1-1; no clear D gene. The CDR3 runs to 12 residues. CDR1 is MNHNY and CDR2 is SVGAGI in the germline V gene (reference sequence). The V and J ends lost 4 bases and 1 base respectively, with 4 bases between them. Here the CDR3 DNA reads TGTGCCAGCAGTTCAGGGAACACTGAAGCTTTCTTT. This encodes CASSSGNTEAFF.

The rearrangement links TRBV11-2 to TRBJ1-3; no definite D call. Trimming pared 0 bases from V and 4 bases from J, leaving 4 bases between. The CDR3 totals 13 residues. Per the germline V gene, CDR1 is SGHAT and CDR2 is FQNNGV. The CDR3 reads CASSLDRGNTIYF. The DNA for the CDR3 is TGTGCCAGCAGCTTAGATCGGGGAAACACCATATATTTT.

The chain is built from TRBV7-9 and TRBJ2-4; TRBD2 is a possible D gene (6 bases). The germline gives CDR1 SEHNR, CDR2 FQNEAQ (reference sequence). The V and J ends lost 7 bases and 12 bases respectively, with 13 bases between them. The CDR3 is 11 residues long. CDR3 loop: CASTQTGSQYF. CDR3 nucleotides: TGTGCCAGCACCCAAACCGGGAGTCAGTACTTC. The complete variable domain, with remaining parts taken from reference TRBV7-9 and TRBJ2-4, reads DTGVSQNPRHKITKRGQNVTFRCDPISEHNRLYWYRQTLGQGPEFLTYFQNEAQLEKSRLLSDRFSAERPKGSFSTLEIQRTEQGDSAMYLCASTQTGSQYFGAGTRLSVL.

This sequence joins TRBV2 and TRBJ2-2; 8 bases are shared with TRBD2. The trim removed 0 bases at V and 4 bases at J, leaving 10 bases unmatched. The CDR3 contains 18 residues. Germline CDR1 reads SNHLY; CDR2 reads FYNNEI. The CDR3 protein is CASSEAHMAGGSTGELFF. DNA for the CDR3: TGTGCCAGCAGTGAAGCACATATGGCGGGAGGAAGCACCGGGGAGCTGTTTTTT.

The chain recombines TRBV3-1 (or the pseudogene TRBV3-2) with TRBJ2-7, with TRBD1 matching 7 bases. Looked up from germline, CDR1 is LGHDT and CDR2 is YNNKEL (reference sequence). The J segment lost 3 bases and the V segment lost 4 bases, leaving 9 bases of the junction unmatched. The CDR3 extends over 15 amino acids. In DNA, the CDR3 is TGTGCCAGCAGCCTCGGATGGGACAGCCTCTACGAGCAGTACTTC. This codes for CASSLGWDSLYEQYF.

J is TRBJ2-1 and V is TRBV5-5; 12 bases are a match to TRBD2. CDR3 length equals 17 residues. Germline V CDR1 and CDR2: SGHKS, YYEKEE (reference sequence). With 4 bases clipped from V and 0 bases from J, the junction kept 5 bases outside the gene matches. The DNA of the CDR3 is TGTGCCAGCAGCGGAACTAGCGGGGGGAGCTCCTACAATGAGCAGTTCTTC. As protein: CASSGTSGGSSYNEQFF.

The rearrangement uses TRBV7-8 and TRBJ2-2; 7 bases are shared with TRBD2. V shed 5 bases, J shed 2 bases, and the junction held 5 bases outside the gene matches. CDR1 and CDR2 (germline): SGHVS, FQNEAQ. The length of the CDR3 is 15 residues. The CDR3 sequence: CASSLGRFNTGELFF. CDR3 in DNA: TGTGCCAGCAGCCTCGGGAGGTTTAACACCGGGGAGCTGTTTTTT.

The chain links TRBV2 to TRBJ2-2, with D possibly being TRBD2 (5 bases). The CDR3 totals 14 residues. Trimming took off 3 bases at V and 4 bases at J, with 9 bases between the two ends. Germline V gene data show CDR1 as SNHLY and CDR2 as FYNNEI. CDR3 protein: CASSDPSSTGELFF. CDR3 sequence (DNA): TGTGCCAGCAGTGATCCTAGCTCCACCGGGGAGCTGTTTTTT.